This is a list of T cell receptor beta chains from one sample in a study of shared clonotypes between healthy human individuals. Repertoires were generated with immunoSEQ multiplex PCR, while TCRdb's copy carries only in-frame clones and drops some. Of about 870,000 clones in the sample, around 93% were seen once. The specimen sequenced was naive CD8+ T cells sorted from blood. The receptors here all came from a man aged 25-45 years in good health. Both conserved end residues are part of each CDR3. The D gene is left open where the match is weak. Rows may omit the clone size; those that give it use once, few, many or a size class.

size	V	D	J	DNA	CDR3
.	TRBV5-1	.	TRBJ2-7	TGCGCCAGCAGCCTATCTGTGGACTCCTACGAGCAGTACTTC	CASSLSVDSYEQYF
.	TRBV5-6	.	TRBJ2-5	TGTGCCAGCAGCTATCGAAACCAAGAGACCCAGTACTTC	CASSYRNQETQYF
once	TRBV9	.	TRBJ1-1	TGTGCCAGCAGCACAAATACAGGGTACACTGAAGCTTTCTTT	CASSTNTGYTEAFF
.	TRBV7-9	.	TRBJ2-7	TGTGCCAGCAGTCCTTTCCTCGATTGGGGGGGACAGCGTTATTACGAGCAGTACTTC	CASSPFLDWGGQRYYEQYF
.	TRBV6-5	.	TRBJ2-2	TGTGCCAGCAGTTACTCGGGGGGAACCGGGGAGCTGTTTTTT	CASSYSGGTGELFF
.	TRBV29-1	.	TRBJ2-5	TGCAGCGTTGCCGGGACGGTACAAGAGACCCAGTACTTC	CSVAGTVQETQYF
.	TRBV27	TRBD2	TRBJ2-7	TGTGCCAGCAGTTTGACGACTAGCGGGAGTTACGAGCAGTACTTC	CASSLTTSGSYEQYF
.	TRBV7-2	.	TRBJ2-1	TGTGCCAGCAGCCGCGCTAATGGGGATGAGCAGTTCTTC	CASSRANGDEQFF
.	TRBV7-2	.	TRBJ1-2	TGTGCCAGCAGCTTGCATGGGGGCGGCTACACCTTC	CASSLHGGGYTF
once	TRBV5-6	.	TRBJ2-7	TGTGCGACAACCTCCCGGTGCGCAGGGTGTCGCTCCTACGAGCAGTACTTC	CATTSRCAGCRSYEQYF
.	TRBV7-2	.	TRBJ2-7	TGTGCCAGCAGGCCCACACCTGAACGGTACGAGCAGTACTTC	CASRPTPERYEQYF
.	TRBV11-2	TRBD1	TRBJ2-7	TGTGCCAGCAGCTTAGATTGGGACAGGGGGCTCGAGCAGTACTTC	CASSLDWDRGLEQYF
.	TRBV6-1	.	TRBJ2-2	TGTGCCAGCAGTGAAGTTGCAGGGGACACCGGGGAGCTGTTTTTT	CASSEVAGDTGELFF
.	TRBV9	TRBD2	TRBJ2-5	TGTGCCAGCAGCGGATCACTAGCGGGGGCACGGTGGGCCCAGTACTTC	CASSGSLAGARWAQYF
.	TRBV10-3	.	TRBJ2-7	TGTGCCACCACGGACCAAGGACTGCGAAAAGACGAGCAGTACTTC	CATTDQGLRKDEQYF
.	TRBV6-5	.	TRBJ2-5	TGTGCCAGCAGTTACTCCCCAGGGGAACTAAAAGAGACCCAGTACTTC	CASSYSPGELKETQYF
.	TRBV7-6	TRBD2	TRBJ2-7	TGTGCCAGCAGCTCGGGGGAGGGCTACGAGCAGTACTTC	CASSSGEGYEQYF
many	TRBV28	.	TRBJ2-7	TGTGCCAGCAGTTCCGTTTCCTACGAGCAGTACTTC	CASSSVSYEQYF
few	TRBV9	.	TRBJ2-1	TGTGCCAGCAGCGTATCAGGGAATGAGCAGTTCTTC	CASSVSGNEQFF
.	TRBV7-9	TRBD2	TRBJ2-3	TGTGCCAGCAGCCCACGGACTAGCGGAGGAAGTTTTACAGATACGCAGTATTTT	CASSPRTSGGSFTDTQYF
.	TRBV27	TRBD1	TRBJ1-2	TGTGCCAGCAGTTTATGGGGAGACAGGGGTGGCTACACCTTC	CASSLWGDRGGYTF
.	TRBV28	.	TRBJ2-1	TGTGCCAGCAACACAAACCGGGCAGGGTTCTACAATGAGCAGTTCTTC	CASNTNRAGFYNEQFF
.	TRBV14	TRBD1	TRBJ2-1	TGTGCCAGCAAGTCCGGGACAGGGGGCTACAATGAGCAGTTCTTC	CASKSGTGGYNEQFF
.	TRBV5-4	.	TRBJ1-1	TGTGCCAGCAGCTTGCGCAAAGACAGTGCGTGGTACCCAGCTTTCTTT	CASSLRKDSAWYPAFF
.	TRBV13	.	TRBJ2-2	TGTGCCAGCAGCTCCAGGGGAACGAACACCGGGGAGCTGTTTTTT	CASSSRGTNTGELFF